These T cell receptor beta chains were read from a single sample in a study of blood T cell repertoires in COVID-19. Sequenced by immunoSEQ multiplex PCR; TCRdb stores in-frame clones only, minus some. The sample has 130,000 to 150,000 clones; 85% are singletons. Sequences were obtained from peripheral blood. Receptors were obtained from a woman aged 40 to 49 with active or convalescent COVID-19. The CDR3 runs from the conserved cysteine through the conserved F or W. A D gene is named only where the DNA matches it firmly. A row's size may be missing; if present it is once, few, many or a size class.

abundance | j_gene | v_gene | len | d_gene | CDR3aa | CDR3nt
. | TRBJ1-2 | TRBV27 | 16 | TRBD1 | CASSLEGRGHYYGYTF | TGTGCCAGCAGTTTAGAGGGCAGGGGGCACTACTATGGCTACACCTTC
once | TRBJ2-1 | TRBV10-1 | 16 | TRBD1 | CASSGSSTGRRNEQFF | TGCGCCAGCAGTGGCTCCTCGACAGGGAGAAGGAATGAGCAGTTCTTC
few | TRBJ2-6 | TRBV19 | 18 | . | CASALQGGVSSGANVLTF | TGTGCCAGTGCCTTACAGGGAGGGGTAAGCTCTGGGGCCAACGTCCTGACTTTC
. | TRBJ1-5 | TRBV7-8 | 12 | . | CASGHYNQPQHF | TGTGCCAGCGGCCATTATAATCAGCCCCAGCATTTT
. | TRBJ2-7 | TRBV30 | 15 | TRBD1 | CAWSAARDRSYEQYF | TGTGCCTGGAGTGCCGCCCGGGACAGGTCCTACGAGCAGTACTTC
. | TRBJ2-3 | TRBV27 | 16 | . | CASSFSPGVVTDTQYF | TGTGCCAGCAGTTTTTCTCCGGGAGTTGTCACAGATACGCAGTATTTT
. | TRBJ2-5 | TRBV5-6 | 14 | TRBD2 | CASSLGLAGETQYF | TGTGCCAGCAGCTTGGGACTAGCGGGCGAGACCCAGTACTTC
few | TRBJ1-3 | TRBV27 | 14 | . | CASSQRGGRNTIYF | TGTGCCAGCAGCCAAAGGGGGGGCCGAAACACCATATATTTT
. | TRBJ1-2 | TRBV4-1 | 14 | TRBD1 | CASSQRQGRRGYTF | TGCGCCAGCAGCCAAAGACAGGGGCGCAGGGGCTACACCTTC
. | TRBJ1-5 | TRBV19 | 16 | . | CASSVQGRKGNQPQHF | TGTGCCAGTAGTGTACAGGGTAGAAAGGGCAATCAGCCCCAGCATTTT
few | TRBJ1-2 | TRBV12-3/TRBV12-4 | 13 | . | CASSPREGGGYTF | TGTGCCAGCAGTCCCCGGGAGGGAGGTGGCTACACCTTC
once | TRBJ1-2 | TRBV7-9 | 15 | . | CASSPMRGQNYGYTF | TGTGCCAGCAGCCCCATGAGAGGACAGAACTATGGCTACACCTTC
. | TRBJ2-1 | TRBV6-5 | 12 | . | CASQGGVNEQFF | TGTGCCAGCCAGGGCGGGGTCAATGAGCAGTTCTTC
. | TRBJ2-3 | TRBV11-2 | 16 | TRBD1 | CASSTWTGGITDTQYF | TGTGCCAGCAGCACCTGGACAGGGGGTATCACAGATACGCAGTATTTT
. | TRBJ2-4 | TRBV6-5 | 14 | TRBD1 | CASSLTGRVDIQYF | TGTGCCAGCAGTTTGACAGGGCGGGTAGACATTCAGTACTTC
. | TRBJ1-5 | TRBV30 | 13 | . | CAWSRSGNQPQHF | TGTGCCTGGAGTAGGTCAGGGAATCAGCCCCAGCATTTT
. | TRBJ1-1 | TRBV6-5 | 15 | . | CASSYVRSGSTEAFF | TGTGCCAGCAGTTATGTCCGATCAGGCAGTACTGAAGCTTTCTTT
. | TRBJ1-1 | TRBV5-1 | 17 | TRBD1 | CASSPGTGAYLNTEAFF | TGCGCCAGCAGCCCTGGGACAGGGGCCTACCTGAACACTGAAGCTTTCTTT
. | TRBJ2-2 | TRBV24-1 | 15 | . | CATGTDSPNTGELFF | TGTGCCACGGGAACCGACAGTCCGAACACCGGGGAGCTGTTTTTT
. | TRBJ2-4 | TRBV5-5 | 14 | . | CASSFRVGKNIQYF | TGTGCCAGCAGCTTCAGGGTGGGCAAAAACATTCAGTACTTC
. | TRBJ2-3 | TRBV28 | 13 | . | CASILPGSDTQYF | TGTGCCAGCATTCTTCCGGGGTCAGATACGCAGTATTTT
. | TRBJ2-2 | TRBV7-2 | 16 | TRBD2 | CASSFGLAANTGELFF | TGTGCCAGCAGCTTTGGACTAGCGGCGAACACCGGGGAGCTGTTTTTT
. | TRBJ1-5 | TRBV3-1/TRBV3-2 | 19 | . | CASSRQALCRDYSNQPQHF | TGTGCCAGCAGCCGCCAAGCACTTTGTAGAGACTATAGCAATCAGCCCCAGCATTTT
. | TRBJ1-3 | TRBV5-1 | 15 | . | CASSAQGPPGNTIYF | TGCGCCAGCAGCGCGCAGGGGCCCCCTGGAAACACCATATATTTT